This TCR beta chain was found in a study of OX40 agonist ivuxolimab in advanced cancers. About the study: The treatment was a fully human IgG2 OX40 agonist, ivuxolimab. Dose-escalation patients' cancers were hepatocellular carcinoma, melanoma, renal cell or head and neck cancer. Patients got intravenous ivuxolimab at 0.01 to 10 mg/kg every 2 weeks. Subjects had a mean age of about 60 years, with a range of roughly 20 to 80; less than 90% were male.

This CDR3 contains 13 residues. V shed 8 bases and J shed 0 bases, with 10 bases lying between them. CDR1 MNHNS and CDR2 SASEGT come from the germline V gene. TCRdb's table, derived via immunoSEQ multiplex PCR, lists solely in-frame clones and lacks some. The sample yields some 59,000 clones, under 95% seen once. Sequenced here: CD4+ or CD8+ T cells sorted from blood, sampled in a trial of the OX40 agonist ivuxolimab. The receptor was derived from an adult with an advanced solid tumor such as melanoma, head and neck, liver or kidney cancer. The V call is TRBV6-1, the J call TRBJ1-2; the D is unclear. The CDR3 sequence: CASAPTANYGYTF. DNA for the CDR3: TGTGCCAGCGCCCCCACCGCTAACTATGGCTACACCTTC.